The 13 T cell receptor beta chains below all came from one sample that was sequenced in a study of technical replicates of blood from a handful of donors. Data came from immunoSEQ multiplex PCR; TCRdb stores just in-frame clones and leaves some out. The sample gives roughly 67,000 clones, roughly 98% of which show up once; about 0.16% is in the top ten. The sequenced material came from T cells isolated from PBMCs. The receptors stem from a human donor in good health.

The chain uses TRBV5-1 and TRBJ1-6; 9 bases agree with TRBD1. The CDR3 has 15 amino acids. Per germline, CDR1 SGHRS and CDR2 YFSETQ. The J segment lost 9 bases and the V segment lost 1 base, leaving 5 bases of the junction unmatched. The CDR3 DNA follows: TGCGCCAGCAGCTTGAGGACAGGGGAGGTTTCACCCCTCCACTTT. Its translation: CASSLRTGEVSPLHF.

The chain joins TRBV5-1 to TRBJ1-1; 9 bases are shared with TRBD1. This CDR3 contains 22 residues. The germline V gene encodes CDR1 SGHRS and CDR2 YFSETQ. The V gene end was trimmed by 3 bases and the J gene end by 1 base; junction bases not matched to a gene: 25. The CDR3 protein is CASSSINNGTGWPLKGNTEAFF. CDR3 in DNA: TGCGCCAGCAGCTCAATAAACAACGGGACAGGGTGGCCCCTTAAGGGGAACACTGAAGCTTTCTTT. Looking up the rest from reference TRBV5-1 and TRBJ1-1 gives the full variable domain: KAGVTQTPRYLIKTRGQQVTLSCSPISGHRSVSWYQQTPGQGLQFLFEYFSETQRNKGNFPGRFSGRQFSNSRSEMNVSTLELGDSALYLCASSSINNGTGWPLKGNTEAFFGQGTRLTVV.

The CDR3 is CASSPRLAGGTGELFF. The CDR3 nucleotides are TGTGCCAGCTCACCAAGACTAGCGGGAGGGACCGGGGAGCTGTTTTTT. The V call is TRBV18, the J call TRBJ2-2, with 14 nucleotides matching TRBD2. The CDR3 is 16 residues long. Trimming at V came to 2 bases and at J to 5 bases, leaving 1 base not matched to a gene. Germline V gene sequence: CDR1 KGHSH, CDR2 LQKENI.

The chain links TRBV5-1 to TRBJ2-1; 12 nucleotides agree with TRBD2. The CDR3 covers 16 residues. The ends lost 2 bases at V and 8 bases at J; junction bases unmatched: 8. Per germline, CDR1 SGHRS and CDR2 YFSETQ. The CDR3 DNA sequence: TGCGCCAGCAGCTTCGCGACTAGCGGGGGCACGGATGAGCAGTTCTTC. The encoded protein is CASSFATSGGTDEQFF.

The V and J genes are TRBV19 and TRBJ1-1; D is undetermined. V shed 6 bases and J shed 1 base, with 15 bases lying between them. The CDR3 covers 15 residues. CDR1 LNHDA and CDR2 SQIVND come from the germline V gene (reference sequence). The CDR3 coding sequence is TGTGCCAGTAGCTTTGCCCCCCTACCGAACACTGAAGCTTTCTTT. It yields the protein CASSFAPLPNTEAFF.

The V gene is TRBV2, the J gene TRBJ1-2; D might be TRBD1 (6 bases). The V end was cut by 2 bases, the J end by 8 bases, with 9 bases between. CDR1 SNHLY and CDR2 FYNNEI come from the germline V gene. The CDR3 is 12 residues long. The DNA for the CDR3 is TGTGCCAGCAGTGAAAACAGGGACGGCTACACCTTC. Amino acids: CASSENRDGYTF.

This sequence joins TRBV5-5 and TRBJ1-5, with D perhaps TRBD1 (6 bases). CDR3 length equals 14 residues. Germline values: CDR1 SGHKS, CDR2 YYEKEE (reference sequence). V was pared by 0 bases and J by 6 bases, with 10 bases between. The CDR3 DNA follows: TGTGCCAGCAGCTTGGTTGGGGGCGCTCAGCCCCAGCATTTT. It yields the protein CASSLVGGAQPQHF. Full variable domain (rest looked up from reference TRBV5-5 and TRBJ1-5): DAGVTQSPTHLIKTRGQQVTLRCSPISGHKSVSWYQQVLGQGPQFIFQYYEKEERGRGNFPDRFSARQFPNYSSELNVNALLLGDSALYLCASSLVGGAQPQHFGDGTRLSIL.

DNA for the CDR3: TGTGCCAGCAGCGGGGTATTGAACACTGAAGCTTTCTTT. Protein sequence: CASSGVLNTEAFF. The chain couples TRBV6-1 to TRBJ1-1; D is unclear. V gave up 6 bases and J gave up 0 bases, with 8 bases separating them. The CDR3 length is 13 residues. Germline V gene lookup returns CDR1 MNHNS and CDR2 SASEGT.

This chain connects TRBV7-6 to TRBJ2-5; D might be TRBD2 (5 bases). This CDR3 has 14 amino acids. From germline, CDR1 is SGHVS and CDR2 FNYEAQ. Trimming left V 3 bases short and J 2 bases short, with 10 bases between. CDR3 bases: TGTGCCAGCAGCTTCCAATCGGGGCAAGAGACCCAGTACTTC. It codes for CASSFQSGQETQYF.

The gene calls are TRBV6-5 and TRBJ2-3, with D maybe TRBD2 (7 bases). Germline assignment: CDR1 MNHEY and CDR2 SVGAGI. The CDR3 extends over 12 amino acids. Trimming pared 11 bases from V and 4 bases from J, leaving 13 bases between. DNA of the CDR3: TGTGCCTCCCGGGGGGCCCCAGATACGCAGTATTTT. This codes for CASRGAPDTQYF.

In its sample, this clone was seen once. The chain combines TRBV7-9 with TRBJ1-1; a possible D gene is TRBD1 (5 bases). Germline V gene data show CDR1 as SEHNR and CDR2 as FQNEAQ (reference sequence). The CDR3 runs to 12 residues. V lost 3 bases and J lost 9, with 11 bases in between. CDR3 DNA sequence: TGTGCCAGCAGCTTGACGGCAGGGAAAGCTTTCTTT. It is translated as CASSLTAGKAFF. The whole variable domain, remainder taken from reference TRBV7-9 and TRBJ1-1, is DTGVSQNPRHKITKRGQNVTFRCDPISEHNRLYWYRQTLGQGPEFLTYFQNEAQLEKSRLLSDRFSAERPKGSFSTLEIQRTEQGDSAMYLCASSLTAGKAFFGQGTRLTVV.

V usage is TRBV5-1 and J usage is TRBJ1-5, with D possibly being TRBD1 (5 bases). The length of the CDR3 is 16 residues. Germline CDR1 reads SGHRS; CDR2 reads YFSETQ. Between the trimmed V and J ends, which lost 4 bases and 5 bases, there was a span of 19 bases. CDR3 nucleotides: TGCGCCAGCAGCCCGGGGGTCGGAGGAACTGATCAGCCCCAGCATTTT. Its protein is CASSPGVGGTDQPQHF.

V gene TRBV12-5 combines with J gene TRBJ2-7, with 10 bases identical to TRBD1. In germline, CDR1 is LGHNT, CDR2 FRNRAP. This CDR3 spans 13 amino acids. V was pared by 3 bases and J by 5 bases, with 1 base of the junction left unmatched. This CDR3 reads CASGFDRGHEQYF. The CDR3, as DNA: TGTGCTAGTGGTTTCGACAGGGGGCACGAGCAGTACTTC.